This entry lists 20 T cell receptor beta chains sequenced from one sample in a study of identical twins. TCRdb reanalysed the 5' RACE reads using MiXCR and keeps one entry per CDR3 protein. The sample yields more than 1.5 million distinct CDR3 sequences, less than 35% seen once. The sample consisted of cord blood. Every receptor here comes from a newborn girl in good health.

Notes on this clonotype: At one of its ends the junction is not consistent with the germline gene, which may arise from a read error. The rearrangement links TRBV3-1 to TRBJ2-1, with D possibly matching TRBD2 (5 bases). In germline, CDR1 is LGHDT, CDR2 YNNKEL (reference sequence). CDR3 size: 15 residues. The CDR3 is CASRQGPSIFNEQFF. DNA of the CDR3: TGTGCCAGCAGGCAAGGTCCTAGCATCTTCAATGAGCAGTTCTTC.

This rearrangement joins TRBV20-1 to TRBJ2-7; 7 nucleotides align to TRBD1. The junction had 2 bases not matched to a gene; V was cut back by 4 bases and J by 5 bases. This CDR3 has 11 residues. Germline V gives CDR1 DFQATT, CDR2 SNEGSKA (reference sequence). In nucleotides, the CDR3 is TGCAGTGCTAAACAGGGGAACGAGCAGTACTTC. Its protein product is CSAKQGNEQYF.

V gene TRBV7-9 combines with J gene TRBJ1-2, with a possible D match to TRBD1 (5 bases). Trimming took 6 bases from V and 0 from J, leaving 11 bases between them. The CDR3 covers 14 residues. CDR1 is SEHNR, CDR2 FQNEAQ, per germline (reference sequence). CDR3 in amino acids: CASRPQAANYGYTF. The CDR3 nucleotides are TGTGCCAGCAGGCCACAGGCGGCTAACTATGGCTACACCTTC.

In its sample, this clonotype was seen a few times. The gene calls are TRBV20-1 and TRBJ2-1; 9 bases map to TRBD2. This CDR3 has 11 residues. V dropped 2 bases and J dropped 14; count of bases not matched to a gene: 4. The V gene's germline CDR1 is DFQATT and CDR2 SNEGSKA (reference sequence). This chain's CDR3 is CSARNSGREFF. DNA of the CDR3: TGCAGTGCTAGAAATAGCGGGAGAGAGTTCTTC.

The rearrangement links TRBV7-9 to TRBJ1-2; no definite D call. The CDR3 sequence is 14 residues long. The V end lost 3 bases, the J end lost 5 bases, and 13 bases lay between the germline ends. The V gene's germline CDR1 is SEHNR and CDR2 FQNEAQ (reference sequence). CDR3 nucleotides: TGTGCCAGCAGCTTTCCCCAGGCACTTTATGGCTACACCTTC. Translation gives CASSFPQALYGYTF.

In its sample, this clonotype was seen a few times. The rearrangement joins TRBV11-2 to TRBJ2-3; D is possibly TRBD2 (5 bases). The V gene lost 0 bases and the J gene lost 0 bases, with 7 bases spanning the gap. This CDR3 spans 15 amino acids. Germline CDR1 reads SGHAT; CDR2 reads FQNNGV. Written as DNA, the CDR3 is TGTGCCAGCAGCTTAGACCTAGCAAGCACAGATACGCAGTATTTT. This sequence encodes CASSLDLASTDTQYF.

This clonotype was seen only once. The chain has TRBV28 and TRBJ2-1; 7 nucleotides align to TRBD2. V shed 2 bases and J 6 bases; nucleotides not matched to a gene: 13. The V gene's germline CDR1 is MDHEN and CDR2 SYDVKM. The CDR3 is 17 residues long. CDR3 nucleotides: TGTGCCAGCAGTTTAGATTTGGAGCGGGGAGGGGTCAATGAGCAGTTCTTC. Protein sequence: CASSLDLERGGVNEQFF. Drawing the rest from reference TRBV28 and TRBJ2-1, the complete variable domain is DVKVTQSSRYLVKRTGEKVFLECVQDMDHENMFWYRQDPGLGLRLIYFSYDVKMKEKGDIPEGYSVSREKKERFSLILESASTNQTSMYLCASSLDLERGGVNEQFFGPGTRLTVL.

The chain carries TRBV20-1 and TRBJ1-2; tentative D call: TRBD1 (5 bases). The CDR3 covers 16 residues. In germline, CDR1 is DFQATT, CDR2 SNEGSKA (reference sequence). V lost 3 bases and J 3 bases, leaving 20 bases between the germline ends. CDR3 coding DNA: TGCAGTGCTAGCGCGAGGCCAGGGCCCTGGGACTATGGCTACACCTTC. Residues: CSASARPGPWDYGYTF.

This clonotype was counted only a few times. The chain combines TRBV12-3 or TRBV12-4 with TRBJ1-6; D is unresolved. The length of the CDR3 is 15 residues. Trimming removed 3 bases from V and 4 bases from J, with 10 bases in between. CDR3 nucleotides: TGTGCCAGCAGTTTGAGGCACTTATATAATTCACCCCTCCACTTT. It specifies CASSLRHLYNSPLHF.

The rearrangement links TRBV20-1 to TRBJ2-1, with 8 bases lining up with TRBD1. CDR1 and CDR2 (germline): DFQATT, SNEGSKA (reference sequence). V dropped 3 bases and J dropped 10; count of bases not matched to a gene: 8. The CDR3 has 13 residues. The CDR3 coding sequence is TGCAGTGCTAGGCGAGACAGGGGTTACGAGCAGTTCTTC. This gives the protein CSARRDRGYEQFF.

This clonotype has only a few counts. The chain carries TRBV7-9 and TRBJ1-2; possibly TRBD1 for D (5 bases). The CDR3 consists of 12 residues. Germline-derived CDR1 and CDR2 are SEHNR and FQNEAQ (reference sequence). Trimming cost V 1 base and J 7 bases, with 7 bases left between them. CDR3 loop: CASSLGQPGYTF. CDR3 nucleotides: TGTGCCAGCAGCTTAGGACAGCCTGGCTACACCTTC.

This rearrangement joins TRBV7-2 to TRBJ2-1; tentatively, D is TRBD2 (6 bases). The CDR3 has 15 residues. From germline, CDR1 is SGHTA and CDR2 FQGNSA. The V gene lost 5 bases and the J gene lost 5 bases, with 16 bases spanning the gap. This CDR3 is CASSQSRRANNEQFF. CDR3 DNA sequence: TGTGCCAGCAGCCAGAGCCGGAGGGCAAACAATGAGCAGTTCTTC.

In this sample, this clonotype turned up a few times. J is TRBJ2-3 and V is TRBV27; D might be TRBD1 (5 bases). CDR1 and CDR2 from the germline V gene are MNHEY and SMNVEV (reference sequence). V lost 1 base and J 0 bases, leaving 11 bases between the germline ends. The CDR3 runs 16 residues. The CDR3 loop reads CASSLLRGTSTDTQYF. DNA of the CDR3: TGTGCCAGCAGTTTATTAAGGGGAACTAGCACAGATACGCAGTATTTT.

In this sample, this clonotype turned up once. The V and J genes are TRBV6-6 and TRBJ1-1; perhaps TRBD1 as D (5 bases). The CDR3 is made up of 16 amino acids. The V and J ends lost 0 bases and 0 bases respectively, with 11 bases between them. Germline CDR1 MNHNY, CDR2 SVGAGI (reference sequence). CDR3 in DNA: TGTGCCAGCAGTTACTCTTCCCCAGGGATGAACACTGAAGCTTTCTTT. This sequence encodes CASSYSSPGMNTEAFF.

This clonotype was observed a single time. This chain joins TRBV7-9 and TRBJ2-1; D is possibly TRBD2 (6 bases). This CDR3 spans 15 amino acids. From germline, CDR1 is SEHNR and CDR2 FQNEAQ (reference sequence). V lost 5 bases and J lost 0, with 11 bases in between. In DNA form, the CDR3 reads TGTGCCAGCAGCAAGCGGGTGGCCTCCTACAATGAGCAGTTCTTC. Its translation is CASSKRVASYNEQFF. Variable domain in full (rest from reference TRBV7-9 and TRBJ2-1): DTGVSQNPRHKITKRGQNVTFRCDPISEHNRLYWYRQTLGQGPEFLTYFQNEAQLEKSRLLSDRFSAERPKGSFSTLEIQRTEQGDSAMYLCASSKRVASYNEQFFGPGTRLTVL.

Ten or more counts support this clonotype. The V call is TRBV12-3 or TRBV12-4, the J call TRBJ2-7; D uncertain. Deletions cut 3 bases from V and 2 bases from J, with 5 bases between. The CDR3 length is 12 residues. The CDR3: CASSFIPYEQYF. The CDR3 DNA is TGTGCCAGCAGTTTTATCCCCTACGAGCAGTACTTC.

This clonotype was seen only a few times. V is TRBV27 and J is TRBJ1-2, with D maybe TRBD1 (5 bases). Looked up from germline, CDR1 is MNHEY and CDR2 is SMNVEV (reference sequence). V was cut by 0 bases and J by 5 bases, with 16 bases left in between. The CDR3 is 16 residues long. For the CDR3, the DNA is TGTGCCAGCAGTTTATCCAGCGGGGCTAGGTGGTATGGCTACACCTTC. This sequence encodes CASSLSSGARWYGYTF.

The rearrangement links TRBV11-2 to TRBJ2-3, with TRBD1 as a possible D gene (6 bases). V gave up 6 bases and J gave up 1 base, with 17 bases separating them. The V gene's germline CDR1 is SGHAT and CDR2 FQNNGV. The CDR3 loop spans 16 amino acids. CDR3 sequence: CASRRVGTWGTDTQYF. The CDR3 DNA sequence: TGTGCCAGCAGGCGCGTGGGGACATGGGGCACAGATACGCAGTATTTT.

This clonotype turned up a few times. The chain carries TRBV20-1 and TRBJ2-1; 13 bases agree with TRBD2. CDR3 length equals 15 residues. After removal of 6 bases from V and 9 bases from J, the junction contained 11 bases not matched to a gene. Germline loops: CDR1 DFQATT, CDR2 SNEGSKA (reference sequence). CDR3 loop: CSAKRTSGSVSEQFF. CDR3 in DNA: TGCAGTGCCAAGAGGACTAGCGGGAGTGTAAGTGAGCAGTTCTTC.

This chain connects TRBV20-1 to TRBJ2-1, with 8 bases lining up with TRBD1. Germline V CDR1 and CDR2: DFQATT, SNEGSKA (reference sequence). This CDR3 is built from 14 residues. V lost 5 bases, J lost 0 bases, and 3 bases stayed unmatched. DNA of the CDR3: TGCAGTGCTCGGACAGGGCCCTCCTACAATGAGCAGTTCTTC. Its protein is CSARTGPSYNEQFF.